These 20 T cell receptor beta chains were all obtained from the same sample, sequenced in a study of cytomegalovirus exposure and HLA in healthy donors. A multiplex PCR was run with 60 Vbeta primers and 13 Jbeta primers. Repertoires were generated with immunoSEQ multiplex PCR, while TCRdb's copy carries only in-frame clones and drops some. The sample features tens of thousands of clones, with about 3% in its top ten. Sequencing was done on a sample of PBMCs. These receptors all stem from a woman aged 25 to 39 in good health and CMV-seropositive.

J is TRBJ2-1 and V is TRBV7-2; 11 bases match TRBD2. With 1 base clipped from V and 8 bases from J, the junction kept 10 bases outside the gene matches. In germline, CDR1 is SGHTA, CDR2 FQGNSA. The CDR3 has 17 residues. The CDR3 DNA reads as TGTGCCAGCAGCTTAGTACGACTAGCGGGATACACCGATGAGCAGTTCTTC. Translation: CASSLVRLAGYTDEQFF.

CDR3 protein: CSVEGVRGKGQYF. CDR3 DNA sequence: TGCAGCGTTGAAGGGGTTAGGGGAAAGGGGCAGTATTTT. The V and J genes are TRBV29-1 and TRBJ2-3, with D maybe TRBD1 (5 bases). Trimming took 1 base from V and 11 from J, leaving 16 bases between them. The CDR3 spans 13 residues. From germline, CDR1 is SQVTM and CDR2 ANQGSEA.

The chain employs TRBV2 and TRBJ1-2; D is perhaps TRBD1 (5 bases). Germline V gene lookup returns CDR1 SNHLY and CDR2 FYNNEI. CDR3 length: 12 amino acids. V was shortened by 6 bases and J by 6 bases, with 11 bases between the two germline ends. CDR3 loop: CASSLTAHGYTF. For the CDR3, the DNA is TGTGCCAGCAGCTTGACAGCCCATGGCTACACCTTC.

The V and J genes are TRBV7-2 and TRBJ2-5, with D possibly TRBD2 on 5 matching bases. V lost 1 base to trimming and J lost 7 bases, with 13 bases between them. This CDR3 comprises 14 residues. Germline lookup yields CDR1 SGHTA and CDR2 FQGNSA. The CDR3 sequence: CASSLGWQEGTQYF. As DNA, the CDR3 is TGTGCCAGCAGCTTAGGTTGGCAAGAGGGGACCCAGTACTTC.

The CDR3 DNA follows: TGTGCCAGCAGCTTAACCAGGGTGGACTATGGCTACACCTTC. Its translation: CASSLTRVDYGYTF. The gene calls are TRBV7-2 and TRBJ1-2; possibly TRBD1 for D (5 bases). The CDR3 spans 14 residues. Germline V lookup: CDR1 SGHTA, CDR2 FQGNSA. Trimming took off 2 bases at V and 3 bases at J, with 10 bases between the two ends.

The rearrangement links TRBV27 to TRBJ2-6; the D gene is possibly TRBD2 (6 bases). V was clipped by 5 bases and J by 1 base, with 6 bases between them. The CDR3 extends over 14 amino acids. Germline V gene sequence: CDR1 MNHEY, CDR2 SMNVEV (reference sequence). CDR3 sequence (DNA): TGTGCCAGCAGTGGACTATCTGGGGCCAACGTCCTGACTTTC. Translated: CASSGLSGANVLTF.

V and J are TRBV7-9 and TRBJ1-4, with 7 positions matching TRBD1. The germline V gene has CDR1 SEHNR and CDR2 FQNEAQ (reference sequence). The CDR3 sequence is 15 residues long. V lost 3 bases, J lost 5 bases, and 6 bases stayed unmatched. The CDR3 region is CASSFLQGHNEKLFF. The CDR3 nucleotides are TGTGCCAGCAGCTTTCTACAGGGGCACAATGAAAAACTGTTTTTT.

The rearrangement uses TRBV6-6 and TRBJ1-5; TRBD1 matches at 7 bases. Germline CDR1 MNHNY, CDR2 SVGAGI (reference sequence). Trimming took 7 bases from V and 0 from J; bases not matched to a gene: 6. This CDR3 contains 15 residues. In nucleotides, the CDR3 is TGTGCCAGCAACCCAGGGGGTTATAGCAATCAGCCCCAGCATTTT. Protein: CASNPGGYSNQPQHF.

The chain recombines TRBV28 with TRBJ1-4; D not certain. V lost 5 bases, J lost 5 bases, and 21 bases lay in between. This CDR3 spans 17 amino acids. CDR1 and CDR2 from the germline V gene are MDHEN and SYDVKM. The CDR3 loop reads CASSLQSQVSFNEKLFF. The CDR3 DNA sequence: TGTGCCAGCAGTCTCCAGAGCCAGGTTTCCTTCAATGAAAAACTGTTTTTT.

CDR3 nucleotides: TGCAGTGCTAGAGCGGACTTCCTGCAGTTCTTC. Protein sequence: CSARADFLQFF. The chain has TRBV20-1 and TRBJ2-1, with D perhaps matching TRBD2 (5 bases). CDR3 size: 11 residues. Deletions cut 1 base from V and 12 bases from J, with 10 bases between. In germline, CDR1 is DFQATT, CDR2 SNEGSKA (reference sequence).

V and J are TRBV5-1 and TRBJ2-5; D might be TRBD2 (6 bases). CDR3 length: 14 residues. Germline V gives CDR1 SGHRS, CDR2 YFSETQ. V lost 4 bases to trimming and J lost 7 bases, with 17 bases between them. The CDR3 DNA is TGCGCCAGCAGCCTAGTAGCGGACTCGGGGACCCAGTACTTC. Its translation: CASSLVADSGTQYF.

The DNA for the CDR3 is TGTGCCAGCAGCGTATCGATCGGGGACAGGGGAAAGGACGAGCAGTACTTC. Amino acids: CASSVSIGDRGKDEQYF. The V and J genes are TRBV9 and TRBJ2-7; 10 bases align to TRBD1. This CDR3 contains 17 residues. CDR1 is SGDLS, CDR2 YYNGEE, per germline. V dropped 1 base and J dropped 5; count of bases not matched to a gene: 12.

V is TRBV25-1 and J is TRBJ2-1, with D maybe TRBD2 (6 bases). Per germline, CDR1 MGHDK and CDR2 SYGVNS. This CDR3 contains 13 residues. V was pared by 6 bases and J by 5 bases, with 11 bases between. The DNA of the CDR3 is TGTGCCAGCAGCAGGGACTTAAACAATGAGCAGTTCTTC. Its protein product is CASSRDLNNEQFF.

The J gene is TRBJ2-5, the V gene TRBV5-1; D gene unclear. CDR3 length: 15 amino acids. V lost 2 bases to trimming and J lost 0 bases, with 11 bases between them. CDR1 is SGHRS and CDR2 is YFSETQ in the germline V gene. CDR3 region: CASSLTGYNQETQYF. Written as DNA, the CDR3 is TGCGCCAGCAGCTTAACCGGGTACAACCAAGAGACCCAGTACTTC.

CDR3: CASSQDQGVYGYTF. CDR3 nucleotide sequence: TGCGCCAGCAGCCAAGATCAGGGGGTCTATGGCTACACCTTC. The chain couples TRBV4-1 to TRBJ1-2; 7 bases match TRBD1. CDR3 length: 14 residues. The germline gives CDR1 MGHRA, CDR2 YSYEKL. J was trimmed by 4 bases and V by 0 bases; bases with no gene match: 2.

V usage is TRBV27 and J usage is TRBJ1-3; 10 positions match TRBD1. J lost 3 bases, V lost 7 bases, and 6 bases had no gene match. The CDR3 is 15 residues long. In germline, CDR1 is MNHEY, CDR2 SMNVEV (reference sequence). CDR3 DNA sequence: TGTGCCAGCAAGGGACAGGGGCTAGGTGGAAACACCATATATTTT. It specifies CASKGQGLGGNTIYF.

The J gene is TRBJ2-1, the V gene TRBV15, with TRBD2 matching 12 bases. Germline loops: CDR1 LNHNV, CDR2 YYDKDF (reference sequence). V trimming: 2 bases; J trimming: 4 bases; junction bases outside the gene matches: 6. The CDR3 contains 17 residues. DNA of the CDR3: TGTGCCACCAGCAGAACACTAGCGGGGGGACCGTACAATGAGCAGTTCTTC. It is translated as CATSRTLAGGPYNEQFF.

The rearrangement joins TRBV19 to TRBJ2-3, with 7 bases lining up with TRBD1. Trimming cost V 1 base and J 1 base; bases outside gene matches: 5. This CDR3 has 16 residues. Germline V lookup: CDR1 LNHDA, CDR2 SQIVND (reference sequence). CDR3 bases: TGTGCCAGTAGTATAGGGTCAGGGGGTGGCACAGATACGCAGTATTTT. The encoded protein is CASSIGSGGGTDTQYF. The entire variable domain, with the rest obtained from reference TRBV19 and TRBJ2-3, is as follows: DGGITQSPKYLFRKEGQNVTLSCEQNLNHDAMYWYRQDPGQGLRLIYYSQIVNDFQKGDIAEGYSVSREKKESFPLTVTSAQKNPTAFYLCASSIGSGGGTDTQYFGPGTRLTVL.

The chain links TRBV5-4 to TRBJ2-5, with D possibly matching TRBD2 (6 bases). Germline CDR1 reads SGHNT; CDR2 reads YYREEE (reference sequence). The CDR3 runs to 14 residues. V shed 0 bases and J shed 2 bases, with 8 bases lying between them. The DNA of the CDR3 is TGTGCCAGCAGCTTGGTTGGGGGGCAAGAGACCCAGTACTTC. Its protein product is CASSLVGGQETQYF. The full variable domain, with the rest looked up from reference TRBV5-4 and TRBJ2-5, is ETGVTQSPTHLIKTRGQQVTLRCSSQSGHNTVSWYQQALGQGPQFIFQYYREEENGRGNFPPRFSGLQFPNYSSELNVNALELDDSALYLCASSLVGGQETQYFGPGTRLLVL.

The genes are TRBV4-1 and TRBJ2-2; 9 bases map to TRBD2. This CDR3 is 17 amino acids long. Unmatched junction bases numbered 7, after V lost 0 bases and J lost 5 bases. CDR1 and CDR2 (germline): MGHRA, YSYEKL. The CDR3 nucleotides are TGCGCCAGCAGCCAAGATCGTGCGGGGGGGAGAACCGGGGAGCTGTTTTTT. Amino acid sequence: CASSQDRAGGRTGELFF.